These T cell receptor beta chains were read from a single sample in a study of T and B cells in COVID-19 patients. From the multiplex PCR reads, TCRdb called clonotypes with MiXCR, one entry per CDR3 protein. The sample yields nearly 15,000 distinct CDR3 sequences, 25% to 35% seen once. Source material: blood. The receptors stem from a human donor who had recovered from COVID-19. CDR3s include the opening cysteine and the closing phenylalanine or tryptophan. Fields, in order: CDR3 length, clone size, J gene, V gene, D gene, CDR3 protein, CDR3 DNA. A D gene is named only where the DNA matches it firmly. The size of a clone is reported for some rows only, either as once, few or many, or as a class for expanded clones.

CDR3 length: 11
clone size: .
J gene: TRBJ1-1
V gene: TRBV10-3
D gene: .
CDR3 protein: CAIGRNTEAFF
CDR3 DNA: TGTGCCATCGGTCGGAACACTGAAGCTTTCTTT

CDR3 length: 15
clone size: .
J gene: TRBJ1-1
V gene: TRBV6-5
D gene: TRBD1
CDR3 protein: CASSPRGTVNTEAFF
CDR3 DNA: TGTGCCAGCAGTCCCCGGGGGACAGTCAACACTGAAGCTTTCTTT

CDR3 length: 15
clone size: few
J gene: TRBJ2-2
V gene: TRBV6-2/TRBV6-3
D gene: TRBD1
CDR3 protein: CASSSTGAGIGELFF
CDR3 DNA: TGTGCCAGCAGTTCGACAGGGGCAGGGATCGGGGAGCTGTTTTTT

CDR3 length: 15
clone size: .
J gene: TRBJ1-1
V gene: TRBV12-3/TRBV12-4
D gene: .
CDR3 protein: CASSPSTLVNTEAFF
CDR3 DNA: TGTGCCAGCAGTCCGTCGACTCTAGTGAACACTGAAGCTTTCTTT

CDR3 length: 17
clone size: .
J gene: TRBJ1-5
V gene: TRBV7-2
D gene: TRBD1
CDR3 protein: CASSKTGTGGDNQPQHF
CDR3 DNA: TGTGCCAGCAGCAAAACCGGGACAGGGGGTGACAATCAGCCCCAGCATTTT

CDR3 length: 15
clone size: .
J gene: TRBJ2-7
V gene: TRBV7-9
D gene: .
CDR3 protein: CASSNSQATVYEQYF
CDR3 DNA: TGTGCCAGCAGCAACTCACAGGCCACTGTCTACGAGCAGTACTTC

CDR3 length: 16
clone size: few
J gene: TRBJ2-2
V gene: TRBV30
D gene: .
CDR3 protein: CAWSLGQGVFTGELFF
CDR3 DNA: TGTGCCTGGAGCCTTGGGCAGGGTGTATTCACCGGGGAGCTGTTTTTT

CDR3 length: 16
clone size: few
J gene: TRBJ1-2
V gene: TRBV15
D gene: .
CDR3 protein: CATSRDRAGTRYGYTF
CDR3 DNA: TGTGCCACCAGCAGAGATAGGGCAGGTACACGGTATGGCTACACCTTC

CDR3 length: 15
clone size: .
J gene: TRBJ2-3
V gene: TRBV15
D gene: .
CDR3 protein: CATSRAGAHDDTQYF
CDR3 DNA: TGTGCCACCAGCAGAGCCGGCGCCCATGACGATACGCAGTATTTT

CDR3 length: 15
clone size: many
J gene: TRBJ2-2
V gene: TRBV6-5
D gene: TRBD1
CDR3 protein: CASSYTGVGTGELFF
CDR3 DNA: TGTGCCAGCAGTTACACAGGGGTTGGCACCGGGGAGCTGTTTTTT

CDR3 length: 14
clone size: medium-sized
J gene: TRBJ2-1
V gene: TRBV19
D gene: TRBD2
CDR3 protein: CASSGTSGTGGQFF
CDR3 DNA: TGTGCCAGTAGTGGGACTAGCGGCACGGGGGGGCAGTTCTTC

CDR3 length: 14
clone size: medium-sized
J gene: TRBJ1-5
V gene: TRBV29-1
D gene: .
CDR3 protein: CSVTTGWSNQPQHF
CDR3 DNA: TGCAGCGTGACGACAGGATGGAGCAATCAGCCCCAGCATTTT

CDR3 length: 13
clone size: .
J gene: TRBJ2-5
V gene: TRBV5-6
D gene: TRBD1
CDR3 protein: CASSRTGQETQYF
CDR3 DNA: TGTGCCAGCAGCCGGACAGGGCAAGAGACCCAGTACTTC

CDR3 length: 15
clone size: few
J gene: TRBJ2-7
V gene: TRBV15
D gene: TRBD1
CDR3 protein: CATSREQGLLRVQYF
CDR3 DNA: TGTGCCACCAGCAGAGAACAGGGGCTCCTACGAGTGCAGTACTTC

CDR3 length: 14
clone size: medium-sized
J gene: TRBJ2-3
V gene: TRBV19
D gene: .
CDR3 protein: CASSIMLYTDTQYF
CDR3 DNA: TGTGCCAGTAGTATCATGCTTTACACAGATACGCAGTATTTT

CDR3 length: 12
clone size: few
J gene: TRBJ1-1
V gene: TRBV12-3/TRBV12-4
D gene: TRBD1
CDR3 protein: CASSFRDSGAFF
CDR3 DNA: TGTGCCAGCAGTTTTCGGGACAGTGGGGCTTTCTTT

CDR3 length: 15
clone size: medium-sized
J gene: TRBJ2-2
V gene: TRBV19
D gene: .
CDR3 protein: CASSMYSTNTGELFF
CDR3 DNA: TGTGCCAGTAGTATGTACAGTACGAACACCGGGGAGCTGTTTTTT

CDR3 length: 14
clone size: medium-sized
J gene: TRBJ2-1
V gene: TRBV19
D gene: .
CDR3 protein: CASSIPGQHNEQFF
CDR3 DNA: TGTGCCAGTTCTATCCCCGGGCAACACAATGAGCAGTTCTTC

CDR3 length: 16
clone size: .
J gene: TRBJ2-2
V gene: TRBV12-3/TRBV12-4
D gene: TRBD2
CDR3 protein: CASSLAGGANTGELFF
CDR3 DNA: TGTGCCAGCAGTTTAGCCGGGGGGGCGAACACCGGGGAGCTGTTTTTT

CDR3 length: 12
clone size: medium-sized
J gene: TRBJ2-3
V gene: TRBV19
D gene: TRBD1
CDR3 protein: CASGTGADTQYF
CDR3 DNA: TGTGCCAGTGGTACAGGGGCCGATACGCAGTATTTT

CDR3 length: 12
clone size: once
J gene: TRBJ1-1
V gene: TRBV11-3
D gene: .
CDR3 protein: CASSLFSTEAFF
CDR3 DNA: TGTGCCAGCAGCTTATTTTCAACTGAAGCTTTCTTT

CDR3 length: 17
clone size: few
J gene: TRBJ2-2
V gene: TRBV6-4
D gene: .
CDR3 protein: CASSPRHGGSNTGELFF
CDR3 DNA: TGTGCCAGCAGTCCGAGGCATGGGGGCTCGAACACCGGGGAGCTGTTTTTT

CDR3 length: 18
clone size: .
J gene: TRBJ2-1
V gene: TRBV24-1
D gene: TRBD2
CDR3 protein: CATSGPGLARREYNEQFF
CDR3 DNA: TGTGCCACCAGTGGCCCGGGACTAGCGAGACGAGAGTACAATGAGCAGTTCTTC

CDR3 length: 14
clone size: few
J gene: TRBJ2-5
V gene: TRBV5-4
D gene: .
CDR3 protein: CASSIGQRKETQYF
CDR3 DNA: TGTGCCAGCAGCATTGGACAGAGGAAAGAGACCCAGTACTTC

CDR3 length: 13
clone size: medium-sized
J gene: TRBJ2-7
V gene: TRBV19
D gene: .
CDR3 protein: CASSMGDGYEQYF
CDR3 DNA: TGTGCCAGTAGTATGGGAGACGGCTACGAGCAGTACTTC

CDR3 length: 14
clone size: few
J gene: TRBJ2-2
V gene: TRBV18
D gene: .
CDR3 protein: CASSPGGGTGELFF
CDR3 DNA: TGTGCCAGCTCACCGGGTGGTGGCACCGGGGAGCTGTTTTTT

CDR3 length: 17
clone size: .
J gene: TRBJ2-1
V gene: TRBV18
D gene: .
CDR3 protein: CASSPLVGTGAYNERFF
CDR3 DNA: .

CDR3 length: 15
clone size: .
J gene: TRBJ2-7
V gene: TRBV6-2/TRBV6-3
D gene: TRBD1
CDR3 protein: CASSVFEGASYEQYF
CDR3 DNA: TGTGCCAGCAGTGTGTTTGAGGGGGCCTCCTACGAGCAGTACTTC

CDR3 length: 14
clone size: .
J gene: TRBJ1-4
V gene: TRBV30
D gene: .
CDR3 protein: CAWSLGGANEKLFF
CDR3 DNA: TGTGCCTGGAGTCTCGGGGGGGCTAATGAAAAACTGTTTTTT

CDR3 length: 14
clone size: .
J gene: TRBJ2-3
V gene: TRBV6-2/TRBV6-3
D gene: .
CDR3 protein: CASTNGGVEDTQYF
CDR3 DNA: TGTGCCAGCACCAACGGGGGTGTCGAAGATACGCAGTATTTT

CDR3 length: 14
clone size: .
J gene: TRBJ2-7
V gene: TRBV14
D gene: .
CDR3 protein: CASSHLSGTYEQYF
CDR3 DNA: TGTGCCAGCAGCCATCTGTCCGGGACCTACGAGCAGTACTTC

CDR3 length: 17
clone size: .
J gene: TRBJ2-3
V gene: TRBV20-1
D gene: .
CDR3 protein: CSARPTGQEVSTDTQYF
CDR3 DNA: TGCAGTGCTAGACCAACAGGGCAGGAAGTGAGCACAGATACGCAGTATTTT

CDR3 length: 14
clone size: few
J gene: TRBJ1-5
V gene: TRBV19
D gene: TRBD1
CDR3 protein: CASKTGSLGQPQHF
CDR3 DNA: TGTGCCAGTAAGACAGGGTCCCTGGGTCAGCCCCAGCATTTT

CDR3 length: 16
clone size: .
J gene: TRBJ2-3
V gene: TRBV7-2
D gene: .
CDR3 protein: CASSPQFGRLTDTQYF
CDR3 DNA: TGTGCCAGCAGCCCCCAGTTCGGCCGACTCACAGATACGCAGTATTTT

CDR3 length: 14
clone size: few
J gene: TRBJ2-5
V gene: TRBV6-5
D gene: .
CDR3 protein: CASSFLRGEETQYF
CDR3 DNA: TGTGCCAGCAGTTTCCTCAGGGGGGAGGAGACCCAGTACTTC

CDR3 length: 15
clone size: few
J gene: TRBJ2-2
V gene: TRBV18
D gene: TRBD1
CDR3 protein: CASSPGQMNTGELFF
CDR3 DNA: TGTGCCAGCTCCCCGGGACAGATGAACACCGGGGAGCTGTTTTTT

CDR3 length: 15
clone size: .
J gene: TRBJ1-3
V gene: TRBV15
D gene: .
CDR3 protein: CATSRHRDSGNTIYF
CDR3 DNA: TGTGCCACCAGCAGACACAGGGACTCTGGAAACACCATATATTTT

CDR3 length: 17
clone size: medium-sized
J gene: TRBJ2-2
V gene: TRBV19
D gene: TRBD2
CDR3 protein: CASSIAAGLLRAGELFF
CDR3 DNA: TGTGCCAGTAGTATAGCAGCGGGGCTATTACGAGCCGGGGAGCTGTTTTTT

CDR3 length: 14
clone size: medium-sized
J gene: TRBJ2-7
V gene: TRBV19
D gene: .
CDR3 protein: CASRLTAKQYEQYF
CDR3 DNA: TGTGCCAGTAGGTTAACAGCCAAACAGTACGAGCAGTACTTC

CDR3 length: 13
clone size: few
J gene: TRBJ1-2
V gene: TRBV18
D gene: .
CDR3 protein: CASSPGQGYGYTF
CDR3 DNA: TGTGCCAGCTCACCGGGCCAGGGCTATGGCTACACCTTC